The 28 T cell receptor beta chains given below trace back to one sample, sequenced in a study of CD8 T cells in acute hepatitis C reinfection. Clones were read by immunoSEQ multiplex PCR, and TCRdb kept only the in-frame ones, dropping some. The sample has approximately 40,000 clones; 70% to 90% are singletons. Time point: naive CD8 control sorted from an acute-time-point sample. The sample taken for sequencing was naive CD8+ T cells from PBMCs. All receptors come from a woman between 18 and 30 years old who spontaneously cleared hepatitis C infection.

In its sample, this clone was seen once. The rearrangement joins TRBV27 to TRBJ1-2, with TRBD1 matching over 7 bases. The V and J ends lost 4 bases and 4 bases, in that order; junction bases with no gene match: 6. The CDR3 spans 14 residues. Germline values: CDR1 MNHEY, CDR2 SMNVEV (reference sequence). Written as DNA, the CDR3 is TGTGCCAGCAGTTCGATCCGGGACAGCTATGGCTACACCTTC. This codes for CASSSIRDSYGYTF.

The chain has TRBV4-1 and TRBJ2-1; 9 positions match TRBD2. The CDR3 contains 15 residues. V lost 0 bases to trimming and J lost 10 bases; unmatched junction nucleotides: 7. CDR1 is MGHRA and CDR2 is YSYEKL in the germline V gene. This CDR3 is CASSQDVAGGLEQFF. CDR3 DNA sequence: TGCGCCAGCAGCCAAGACGTGGCGGGAGGGCTGGAGCAGTTCTTC.

The chain couples TRBV5-6 to TRBJ2-7, with 9 bases that match TRBD1. Germline values: CDR1 SGHDT, CDR2 YYEEEE. The CDR3 extends over 14 amino acids. Unmatched junction bases numbered 2, after V lost 0 bases and J lost 4 bases. CDR3: CASSLGTGVYEQYF. Written as DNA, the CDR3 is TGTGCCAGCAGCTTGGGGACAGGGGTTTACGAGCAGTACTTC. The complete variable domain, with remaining parts taken from reference TRBV5-6 and TRBJ2-7, reads DAGVTQSPTHLIKTRGQQVTLRCSPKSGHDTVSWYQQALGQGPQFIFQYYEEEERQRGNFPDRFSGHQFPNYSSELNVNALLLGDSALYLCASSLGTGVYEQYFGPGTRLTVT.

The chain has TRBV6-5 and TRBJ2-7; 10 bases agree with TRBD2. The CDR3 runs to 13 residues. Germline CDR1 reads MNHEY; CDR2 reads SVGAGI. V lost 8 bases to trimming and J lost 4 bases; unmatched junction nucleotides: 5. As DNA, the CDR3 is TGTGCCAGCGGCCTAGCGGGAGTTTACGAGCAGTACTTC. It translates to CASGLAGVYEQYF.

The chain has TRBV2 and TRBJ1-3; D ambiguous. Trimming removed 4 bases at V and 8 bases at J, with 18 bases between. Germline V gives CDR1 SNHLY, CDR2 FYNNEI. The CDR3 covers 15 residues. CDR3 in amino acids: CASSGSGPPTDTIYF. Written as DNA, the CDR3 is TGTGCCAGCAGTGGAAGTGGGCCCCCGACTGACACCATATATTTT.

This sequence joins TRBV7-9 and TRBJ1-2; the match to TRBD1 covers 11 bases. Per germline, CDR1 SEHNR and CDR2 FQNEAQ (reference sequence). Trimming removed 1 base from V and 6 bases from J; junction bases left unmatched: 4. This CDR3 region has 15 residues. The CDR3, as DNA: TGTGCCAGCAGCTTAGGGACAGGGGGCTCTGATGGCTACACCTTC. This gives the protein CASSLGTGGSDGYTF. The full variable domain, completed using reference TRBV7-9 and TRBJ1-2, is DTGVSQNPRHKITKRGQNVTFRCDPISEHNRLYWYRQTLGQGPEFLTYFQNEAQLEKSRLLSDRFSAERPKGSFSTLEIQRTEQGDSAMYLCASSLGTGGSDGYTFGSGTRLTVV.

The sample holds a few counts of this clone. The chain uses TRBV7-9 and TRBJ1-1, with D maybe TRBD1 (5 bases). The V and J ends lost 1 base and 0 bases respectively, with 9 bases between them. This CDR3 is built from 15 residues. The germline V gene has CDR1 SEHNR and CDR2 FQNEAQ (reference sequence). This CDR3 reads CASSLVSGLNTEAFF. The CDR3 region has the DNA TGTGCCAGCAGCTTAGTGTCAGGGTTGAACACTGAAGCTTTCTTT.

V gene TRBV7-8 combines with J gene TRBJ2-2; D is unclear. The germline V gene has CDR1 SGHVS and CDR2 FQNEAQ. Trimming took 5 bases from V and 4 from J, leaving 2 bases between them. This CDR3 is built from 11 residues. CDR3 bases: TGTGCCAGCAGCCGCACCGGGGAGCTGTTTTTT. This codes for CASSRTGELFF.

The chain combines TRBV7-9 with TRBJ1-1; no definite D call. Germline CDR1 reads SEHNR; CDR2 reads FQNEAQ (reference sequence). Between the trimmed V and J ends, which lost 4 bases and 0 bases, there was a span of 12 bases. The CDR3 is made up of 15 amino acids. The CDR3 sequence: CASSSPRQLNTEAFF. CDR3 DNA sequence: TGTGCCAGCAGCTCCCCCCGTCAGCTGAACACTGAAGCTTTCTTT.

This clone was seen a few times. This chain links TRBV19 with TRBJ1-5, with unresolved D. V shed 6 bases and J shed 4 bases, with 13 bases lying between them. This CDR3 region has 14 residues. The germline CDR1 and CDR2 sequences are LNHDA and SQIVND (reference sequence). CDR3 protein: CASSRLRSNQPQHF. The CDR3 DNA sequence: TGTGCCAGTAGCCGGCTGAGGTCAAATCAGCCCCAGCATTTT.

This chain links TRBV5-6 with TRBJ2-7; TRBD2 might be the D (6 bases). Per the germline V gene, CDR1 is SGHDT and CDR2 is YYEEEE. CDR3 length equals 15 residues. V lost 3 bases, J lost 2 bases, and 15 bases lay in between. CDR3 nucleotide sequence: TGTGCCAGCAGCTGGGGGACTGAGCCGACCTACGAGCAGTACTTC. Amino acid sequence: CASSWGTEPTYEQYF.

This sequence joins TRBV19 and TRBJ1-1; the D is unclear. V gave up 5 bases and J gave up 1 base, with 5 bases separating them. Germline V lookup: CDR1 LNHDA, CDR2 SQIVND (reference sequence). The length of the CDR3 is 12 residues. The CDR3: CASSRGNTEAFF. The CDR3 coding sequence is TGTGCCAGTAGTCGAGGGAACACTGAAGCTTTCTTT.

This chain connects TRBV19 to TRBJ1-1; D uncertain. The CDR3 sequence is 18 residues long. The V end lost 6 bases, the J end lost 3 bases, and 26 bases lay between the germline ends. Germline CDR1 is LNHDA and CDR2 is SQIVND (reference sequence). The CDR3 DNA follows: TGTGCCAGTAGGCCCTTTACGATTATTGAGGCCCCCTACACTGAAGCTTTCTTT. This encodes CASRPFTIIEAPYTEAFF. Using reference TRBV19 and TRBJ1-1 for the parts outside the CDR3, the full variable domain is DGGITQSPKYLFRKEGQNVTLSCEQNLNHDAMYWYRQDPGQGLRLIYYSQIVNDFQKGDIAEGYSVSREKKESFPLTVTSAQKNPTAFYLCASRPFTIIEAPYTEAFFGQGTRLTVV.

The chain recombines TRBV5-6 with TRBJ1-1, with D perhaps TRBD1 (5 bases). The CDR3 length is 13 residues. In germline, CDR1 is SGHDT, CDR2 YYEEEE. V lost 0 bases, J lost 4 bases, and 7 bases lay in between. In DNA form, the CDR3 reads TGTGCCAGCAGCTTGGGGAGGGGCACTGAAGCTTTCTTT. It codes for CASSLGRGTEAFF.

This rearrangement joins TRBV13 to TRBJ2-5, with 13 bases fitting TRBD2. This CDR3 has 15 amino acids. Germline CDR1 reads PRHDT; CDR2 reads FYEKMQ (reference sequence). With 5 bases clipped from V and 5 bases from J, the junction kept 5 bases outside the gene matches. CDR3 sequence reads: CASSPRTSGSETQYF. The CDR3 bases are TGTGCCAGCAGCCCCCGGACTAGCGGGAGTGAGACCCAGTACTTC.

The chain carries TRBV7-6 and TRBJ2-7; the D call may be TRBD1 or TRBD2 (6 bases each). V was trimmed by 4 bases and J by 6 bases, leaving 19 bases between them. Germline V lookup: CDR1 SGHVS, CDR2 FNYEAQ. The CDR3 spans 15 residues. The chain's CDR3 is CASSSKRLGGPEQYF. CDR3 nucleotides: TGTGCCAGCAGCTCAAAACGTCTCGGGGGCCCCGAGCAGTACTTC.

The chain carries TRBV11-2 and TRBJ2-5, with D perhaps TRBD2 (7 bases). The CDR3 extends over 11 amino acids. Per germline, CDR1 SGHAT and CDR2 FQNNGV. Between the trimmed V and J ends, which lost 6 bases and 10 bases, there was a span of 12 bases. CDR3 protein: CASRVGGGQYF. CDR3 sequence (DNA): TGTGCCAGCAGAGTGGGAGGGGGCCAGTACTTC.

V and J are TRBV4-1 and TRBJ1-1, with unresolved D. Trimming stripped 4 bases from V and 1 base from J, with 13 bases between. The CDR3 contains 15 residues. From germline, CDR1 is MGHRA and CDR2 YSYEKL. The CDR3 sequence is CASSPLLAENTEAFF. CDR3 bases: TGCGCCAGCAGCCCTCTCCTGGCGGAGAACACTGAAGCTTTCTTT.

This chain connects TRBV5-6 to TRBJ2-7; D may be TRBD1 (6 bases). The V and J ends lost 2 bases and 0 bases respectively, with 15 bases between them. The CDR3 extends over 16 amino acids. The germline gives CDR1 SGHDT, CDR2 YYEEEE. CDR3 amino acids: CASSFYRAPDSYEQYF. CDR3 DNA sequence: TGTGCCAGCAGCTTTTACAGGGCCCCCGACTCCTACGAGCAGTACTTC. Using reference TRBV5-6 and TRBJ2-7 for the parts outside the CDR3, the full variable domain is DAGVTQSPTHLIKTRGQQVTLRCSPKSGHDTVSWYQQALGQGPQFIFQYYEEEERQRGNFPDRFSGHQFPNYSSELNVNALLLGDSALYLCASSFYRAPDSYEQYFGPGTRLTVT.

This chain joins TRBV13 and TRBJ2-1, with 11 bases lining up with TRBD2. Germline-derived CDR1 and CDR2 are PRHDT and FYEKMQ (reference sequence). V shed 4 bases, J shed 3 bases, and the junction held 5 bases outside the gene matches. The CDR3 totals 16 residues. The CDR3 DNA is TGTGCCAGCAGCTCCACTAGCGGGAGTTTCTACAATGAGCAGTTCTTC. It translates to CASSSTSGSFYNEQFF.

This clone was recorded once. Here the CDR3 DNA reads TGCAGCGTCGAACTAGCGGCGAAAGGGTTGGACTACGAGCAGTACTTC. This sequence encodes CSVELAAKGLDYEQYF. This chain links TRBV29-1 with TRBJ2-7, with TRBD2 matching 8 bases. V shed 6 bases, J shed 3 bases, and the junction held 16 bases outside the gene matches. Germline V lookup: CDR1 SQVTM, CDR2 ANQGSEA. The CDR3 runs to 16 residues.

The chain recombines TRBV6-5 with TRBJ2-5; D is uncertain. The CDR3 sequence is 14 residues long. Germline CDR1 and CDR2: MNHEY and SVGAGI. The V gene lost 0 bases and the J gene lost 3 bases, with 8 bases spanning the gap. In DNA, the CDR3 is TGTGCCAGCAGTTACTCAGTCGGAGAAGAGACCCAGTACTTC. Translated, it gives CASSYSVGEETQYF.

The gene calls are TRBV19 and TRBJ2-5; D might be TRBD2 (6 bases). CDR1 LNHDA and CDR2 SQIVND come from the germline V gene (reference sequence). The CDR3 spans 21 residues. Trimming left V 3 bases short and J 6 bases short, with 35 bases between. CDR3 nucleotides: TGTGCCAGTAGTATCCCCCCCCTAACCCCAGGGAGGTTGACGGAGGTCAAGACCCAGTACTTC. This sequence encodes CASSIPPLTPGRLTEVKTQYF.

CDR3 sequence reads: CACSLTDASYNEQFF. The CDR3 bases are TGTGCCTGCTCCCTGACCGACGCCTCCTACAATGAGCAGTTCTTC. This chain uses TRBV30 with TRBJ2-1, with D unclear. Trimming cost V 6 bases and J 0 bases, with 15 bases left between them. The germline V gene encodes CDR1 GTSNPN and CDR2 SVGIG (reference sequence). CDR3 size: 15 residues.

The count of this clone is one. The V call is TRBV6-4, the J call TRBJ2-7; no definite D call. CDR1 and CDR2 (germline): MRHNA, SNTAGT. The CDR3 covers 14 residues. V was pared by 8 bases and J by 4 bases, with 18 bases between. The CDR3 sequence: CASALLEFGYEQYF. The CDR3 DNA reads TGTGCCAGCGCTCTGCTCGAATTCGGATACGAGCAGTACTTC.

This chain links TRBV7-2 with TRBJ1-3; tentative D call: TRBD1 (5 bases). V was clipped by 4 bases and J by 0 bases, with 13 bases between them. This CDR3 comprises 16 residues. Germline V gene data show CDR1 as SGHTA and CDR2 as FQGNSA. The CDR3 is CASSWGNLNSGNTIYF. In DNA, the CDR3 is TGTGCCAGCAGCTGGGGGAACCTCAACTCTGGAAACACCATATATTTT. The whole variable domain, filled in from reference TRBV7-2 and TRBJ1-3, reads GAGVSQSPSNKVTEKGKDVELRCDPISGHTALYWYRQSLGQGLEFLIYFQGNSAPDKSGLPSDRFSAERTGGSVSTLTIQRTQQEDSAVYLCASSWGNLNSGNTIYFGEGSWLTVV.

The chain carries TRBV27 and TRBJ2-1; maybe TRBD1 (5 bases). The CDR3 consists of 16 residues. Trimming took off 6 bases at V and 4 bases at J, with 19 bases between the two ends. The germline V gene has CDR1 MNHEY and CDR2 SMNVEV (reference sequence). CDR3 coding DNA: TGTGCCAGCAGCAATGGGGCGGCACCGAATTACAATGAGCAGTTCTTC. Encoded protein: CASSNGAAPNYNEQFF.

This clone was counted a few times. The CDR3, as DNA: TGTGCCAGCAGTTTGAGGGAGACCCATCAGCCCCAGCATTTT. It encodes CASSLRETHQPQHF. The chain uses TRBV27 and TRBJ1-5; no reliable D call. Trimming removed 3 bases at V and 5 bases at J, with 11 bases between. Germline loops: CDR1 MNHEY, CDR2 SMNVEV (reference sequence). This CDR3 comprises 14 residues.